The 18 T cell receptor beta chains below all came from one sample that was sequenced in a study of blood T cell repertoires in COVID-19. The repertoire was sequenced with immunoSEQ multiplex PCR; TCRdb's copy has only in-frame clones and lacks some. The top ten clones hold around 25% of a sample with hundreds of thousands of clones, roughly 84% of them seen once. The sequenced sample was peripheral blood. The receptors were gathered from a man aged 40-55 years with acute or convalescent COVID-19.

This chain joins TRBV6-5 and TRBJ2-1, with D unresolved. Looked up from germline, CDR1 is MNHEY and CDR2 is SVGAGI. Trimming stripped 5 bases from V and 4 bases from J, with 15 bases between. The CDR3 is made up of 15 amino acids. The CDR3 reads CASSTRPTVYNEQFF. CDR3 coding DNA: TGTGCCAGCAGTACCCGACCGACTGTATACAATGAGCAGTTCTTC.

The V call is TRBV12-3 or TRBV12-4, the J call TRBJ2-7, with D possibly matching TRBD2 (5 bases). The CDR3 consists of 13 residues. Trimming stripped 5 bases from V and 3 bases from J, with 11 bases between. The CDR3 loop reads CASSPPGNYEQYF. As DNA, the CDR3 is TGTGCCAGCAGTCCCCCCGGGAACTACGAGCAGTACTTC.

The chain employs TRBV6-5 and TRBJ2-7, with D maybe TRBD1 (6 bases). The CDR3 spans 12 residues. Germline lookup yields CDR1 MNHEY and CDR2 SVGAGI. The V gene lost 7 bases and the J gene lost 3 bases, with 10 bases spanning the gap. The CDR3 bases are TGTGCCAGCATCGGACAGAACTACGAGCAGTACTTC. Protein product: CASIGQNYEQYF.

This rearrangement joins TRBV10-1 to TRBJ1-1; 8 nucleotides line up with TRBD1. The CDR3 runs 13 residues. The trim removed 9 bases at V and 8 bases at J, leaving 11 bases unmatched. The germline V gene has CDR1 WNHNN and CDR2 SYGVQD (reference sequence). This chain's CDR3 is CARDRVKAREAFF. In nucleotides, the CDR3 is TGCGCCAGGGACAGGGTTAAGGCCCGAGAAGCTTTCTTT.

This clone was seen just once. This chain links TRBV3-1 (or the pseudogene TRBV3-2) with TRBJ2-7, with 9 bases aligning to TRBD2. V lost 4 bases to trimming and J lost 4 bases; unmatched junction nucleotides: 8. The CDR3 consists of 15 residues. Germline lookup yields CDR1 LGHDT and CDR2 YNNKEL (reference sequence). CDR3 DNA: TGTGCCAGCAGCCCGTTAGCGGGAGCGGGGTACGAGCAGTACTTC. Its protein is CASSPLAGAGYEQYF.

The rearrangement links TRBV6-5 to TRBJ1-1, with 8 nucleotides matching TRBD1. Unmatched junction bases numbered 6, after V lost 2 bases and J lost 1 base. Looked up from germline, CDR1 is MNHEY and CDR2 is SVGAGI. The CDR3 is 16 residues long. As DNA, the CDR3 is TGTGCCAGCAGTTACGTGACCGGGACAGGGAACACTGAAGCTTTCTTT. This translates into CASSYVTGTGNTEAFF.

The chain employs TRBV9 and TRBJ1-3; D gene ambiguous. V lost 0 bases and J lost 2, with 6 bases in between. Germline-derived CDR1 and CDR2 are SGDLS and YYNGEE. This CDR3 contains 14 residues. The CDR3 DNA sequence: TGTGCCAGCAGCGTAGGAGAAACTGGAAACACCATATATTTT. Amino acid sequence: CASSVGETGNTIYF.

The gene calls are TRBV3-1 (or the pseudogene TRBV3-2) and TRBJ1-3, with a weak D call TRBD1 (5 bases). Trimming removed 2 bases from V and 3 bases from J, with 11 bases in between. The length of the CDR3 is 15 residues. The V gene's germline CDR1 is LGHDT and CDR2 YNNKEL (reference sequence). DNA of the CDR3: TGTGCCAGCAGCCAATCAGGGCTACGTGGAAACACCATATATTTT. Its translation: CASSQSGLRGNTIYF.

The chain joins TRBV4-1 to TRBJ1-3; a possible D gene is TRBD1 (5 bases). Trimming removed 0 bases from V and 10 bases from J, with 16 bases in between. This CDR3 has 15 amino acids. Looked up from germline, CDR1 is MGHRA and CDR2 is YSYEKL. CDR3 coding DNA: TGCGCCAGCAGCCAAGATGCGGTCTCAGGGTTTACCATATATTTT. Residues: CASSQDAVSGFTIYF.

The genes are TRBV25-1 and TRBJ1-2, with D unclear. Germline V gene lookup returns CDR1 MGHDK and CDR2 SYGVNS. V lost 5 bases to trimming and J lost 4 bases, with 8 bases between them. The CDR3 contains 12 residues. CDR3 in amino acids: CASSRGGYGYTF. The CDR3 DNA sequence: TGTGCCAGCAGTAGAGGTGGCTATGGCTACACCTTC.

This rearrangement joins TRBV5-4 to TRBJ2-7; 10 bases are shared with TRBD2. This CDR3 spans 15 amino acids. Losses at the gene ends were 4 bases for V and 6 bases for J; bases not matched to a gene: 10. The germline CDR1 and CDR2 sequences are SGHNT and YYREEE (reference sequence). The CDR3 sequence: CASSSWTSGLGEQYF. Here the CDR3 DNA reads TGTGCCAGCAGCAGTTGGACTAGCGGCCTCGGCGAGCAGTACTTC.

J is TRBJ1-2 and V is TRBV6-2 or TRBV6-3; 7 nucleotides line up with TRBD1. The length of the CDR3 is 19 residues. CDR1 is MNHEY, CDR2 SVGEGT, per germline. The junction had 22 bases not matched to a gene; V was cut back by 3 bases and J by 6 bases. CDR3 sequence (DNA): TGTGCCAGCAGTTATAAGGTCCGGGACAGCCTCCCAGGGATCCATGGCTACACCTTC. Encoded protein: CASSYKVRDSLPGIHGYTF.

The rearrangement uses TRBV4-1 and TRBJ2-2; D gene ambiguous. CDR3 size: 13 residues. V lost 0 bases to trimming and J lost 7 bases, with 6 bases between them. CDR1 is MGHRA, CDR2 YSYEKL, per germline. The CDR3 region is CASSQDGDGELFF. CDR3 DNA: TGCGCCAGCAGCCAAGACGGAGACGGGGAGCTGTTTTTT.

This clone has a handful of counts. The chain couples TRBV19 to TRBJ1-1; TRBD1 agrees at 11 bases. The CDR3 is made up of 16 amino acids. Per the germline V gene, CDR1 is LNHDA and CDR2 is SQIVND (reference sequence). The V segment lost 9 bases and the J segment 3 bases; nucleotides outside the gene matches: 12. CDR3 residues: CASNRWDRGFDTEAFF. The CDR3 DNA sequence: TGTGCCAGCAATAGGTGGGACAGGGGGTTCGACACTGAAGCTTTCTTT.

This clone has more than one count but fewer than ten. This chain uses TRBV5-5 with TRBJ1-1, with D possibly matching TRBD1 (5 bases). This CDR3 contains 14 residues. Germline V gene sequence: CDR1 SGHKS, CDR2 YYEKEE (reference sequence). V was clipped by 1 base and J by 4 bases, with 11 bases between them. DNA of the CDR3: TGTGCCAGCAGCTTGATAGGGGCGAGCACTGAAGCTTTCTTT. Its protein is CASSLIGASTEAFF.

The rearrangement uses TRBV3-1 (or the pseudogene TRBV3-2) and TRBJ1-2, with D perhaps matching TRBD1 (6 bases). This CDR3 contains 15 residues. V was pared by 3 bases and J by 8 bases, with 19 bases between. The germline gives CDR1 LGHDT, CDR2 YNNKEL (reference sequence). This CDR3 reads CASSQYQGNKGGYTF. The DNA of the CDR3 is TGTGCCAGCAGCCAGTACCAGGGGAACAAGGGAGGCTACACCTTC.

The chain joins TRBV14 to TRBJ2-2, with 13 bases that match TRBD2. After removal of 3 bases from V and 2 bases from J, the junction contained 3 bases not matched to a gene. Germline V gene sequence: CDR1 SGHDN, CDR2 FVKESK. The CDR3 runs 17 residues. The CDR3 sequence: CASSHGGLAGNTGELFF. DNA for the CDR3: TGTGCCAGCAGCCATGGGGGACTAGCGGGAAACACCGGGGAGCTGTTTTTT.

The chain has TRBV30 and TRBJ1-2; D gene uncertain. V lost 4 bases and J lost 0, with 12 bases in between. The CDR3 covers 14 residues. CDR1 is GTSNPN, CDR2 SVGIG, per germline (reference sequence). The CDR3 reads CAWNADRANYGYTF. For the CDR3, the DNA is TGTGCCTGGAACGCCGACCGGGCTAACTATGGCTACACCTTC.